This TCR beta chain was sequenced in a study of CD4+ T cells in melanoma. Study findings and constraints: Reportedly, melanoma neoantigen-specific CD4+ T cells showed varied differentiation states.

Details on this clone: The antigen remains undetermined.

Assay: immunoSEQ multiplex PCR; the TCRdb copy retains only in-frame clones and omits some. The sample carries about 4,000 clones, around 68% recorded once. J lost 4 bases, V lost 4 bases, and 3 bases had no gene match. This CDR3 is built from 15 residues. Germline assignment: CDR1 MNHEY and CDR2 SVGAGI. Sequencing was carried out using cells from a culture (not recorded whether cultured in vitro). This receptor was obtained from a human donor with melanoma. The rearrangement links TRBV6-5 to TRBJ2-1; 11 bases align to TRBD1. In nucleotides, the CDR3 is TGTGCCAGCAGTTCCGGGACAGGGGGTTACAATGAGCAGTTCTTC. This translates into CASSSGTGGYNEQFF.